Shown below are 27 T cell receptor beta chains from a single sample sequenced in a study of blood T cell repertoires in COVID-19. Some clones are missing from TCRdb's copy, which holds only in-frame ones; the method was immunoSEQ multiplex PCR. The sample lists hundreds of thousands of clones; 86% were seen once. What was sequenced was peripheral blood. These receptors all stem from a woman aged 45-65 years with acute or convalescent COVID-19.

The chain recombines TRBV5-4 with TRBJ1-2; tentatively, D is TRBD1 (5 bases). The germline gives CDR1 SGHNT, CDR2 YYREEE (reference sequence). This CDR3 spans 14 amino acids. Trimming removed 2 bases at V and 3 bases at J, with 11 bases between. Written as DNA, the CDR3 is TGTGCCAGCAGCTTCCGGGGGAGCGACTATGGCTACACCTTC. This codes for CASSFRGSDYGYTF. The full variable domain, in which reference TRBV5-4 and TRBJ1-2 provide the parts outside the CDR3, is ETGVTQSPTHLIKTRGQQVTLRCSSQSGHNTVSWYQQALGQGPQFIFQYYREEENGRGNFPPRFSGLQFPNYSSELNVNALELDDSALYLCASSFRGSDYGYTFGSGTRLTVV.

The CDR3 region has the DNA TGTGCCAGCAGTTTATACGGACAGGGAAAGGCCGGGGAGCTGTTTTTT. Translated: CASSLYGQGKAGELFF. The chain couples TRBV28 to TRBJ2-2, with TRBD1 matching over 8 bases. V shed 1 base and J 6 bases; nucleotides not matched to a gene: 7. Germline V gene data show CDR1 as MDHEN and CDR2 as SYDVKM. The CDR3 is made up of 16 amino acids.

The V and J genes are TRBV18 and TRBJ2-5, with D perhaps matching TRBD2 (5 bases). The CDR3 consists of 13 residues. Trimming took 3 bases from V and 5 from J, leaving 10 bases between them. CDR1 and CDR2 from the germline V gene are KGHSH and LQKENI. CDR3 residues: CASSPGQRETQYF. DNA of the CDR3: TGTGCCAGCTCACCTGGTCAGCGGGAGACCCAGTACTTC. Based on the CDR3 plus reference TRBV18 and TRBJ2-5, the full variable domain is NAGVMQNPRHLVRRRGQEARLRCSPMKGHSHVYWYRQLPEEGLKFMVYLQKENIIDESGMPKERFSAEFPKEGPSILRIQQVVRGDSAAYFCASSPGQRETQYFGPGTRLLVL.

CDR3 nucleotides: TGCAGCGTTTCGACTAGCGGGAGGGAGACCCAGTACTTC. Amino acid sequence: CSVSTSGRETQYF. This rearrangement joins TRBV29-1 to TRBJ2-5; 13 bases agree with TRBD2. Germline assignment: CDR1 SQVTM and CDR2 ANQGSEA. The trim removed 5 bases at V and 5 bases at J, leaving 2 bases unmatched. The CDR3 length is 13 residues.

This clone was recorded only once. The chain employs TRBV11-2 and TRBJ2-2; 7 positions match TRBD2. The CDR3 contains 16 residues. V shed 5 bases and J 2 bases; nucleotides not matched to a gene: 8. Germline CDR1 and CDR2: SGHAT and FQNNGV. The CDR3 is CASSPHEAGNTGELFF. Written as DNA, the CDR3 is TGTGCCAGCAGCCCCCACGAAGCGGGAAACACCGGGGAGCTGTTTTTT.

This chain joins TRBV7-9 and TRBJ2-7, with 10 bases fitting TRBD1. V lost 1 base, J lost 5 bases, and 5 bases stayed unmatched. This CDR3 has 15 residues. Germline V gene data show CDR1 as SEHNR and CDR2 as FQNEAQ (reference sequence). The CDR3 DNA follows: TGTGCCAGCAGCTTAGGGGGACAGGGGATCAACGAGCAGTACTTC. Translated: CASSLGGQGINEQYF. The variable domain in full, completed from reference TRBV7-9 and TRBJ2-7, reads DTGVSQNPRHKITKRGQNVTFRCDPISEHNRLYWYRQTLGQGPEFLTYFQNEAQLEKSRLLSDRFSAERPKGSFSTLEIQRTEQGDSAMYLCASSLGGQGINEQYFGPGTRLTVT.

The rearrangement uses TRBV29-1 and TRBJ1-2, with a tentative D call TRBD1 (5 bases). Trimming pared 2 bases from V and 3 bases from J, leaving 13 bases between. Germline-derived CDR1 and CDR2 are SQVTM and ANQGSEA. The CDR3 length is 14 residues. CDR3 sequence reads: CSVERQGEYYGYTF. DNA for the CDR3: TGCAGCGTTGAACGCCAGGGTGAATACTATGGCTACACCTTC.

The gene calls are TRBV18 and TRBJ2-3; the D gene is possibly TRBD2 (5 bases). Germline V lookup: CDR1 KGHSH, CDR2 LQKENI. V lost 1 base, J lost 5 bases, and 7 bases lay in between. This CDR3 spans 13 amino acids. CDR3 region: CASSPREGDTQYF. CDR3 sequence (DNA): TGTGCCAGCTCACCACGCGAGGGAGATACGCAGTATTTT.

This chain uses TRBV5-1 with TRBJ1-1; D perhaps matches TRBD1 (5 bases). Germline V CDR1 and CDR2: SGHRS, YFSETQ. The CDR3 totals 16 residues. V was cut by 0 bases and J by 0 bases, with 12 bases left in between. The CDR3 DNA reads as TGCGCCAGCAGCTTGGTGGCAGGGTACATGAACACTGAAGCTTTCTTT. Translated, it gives CASSLVAGYMNTEAFF.

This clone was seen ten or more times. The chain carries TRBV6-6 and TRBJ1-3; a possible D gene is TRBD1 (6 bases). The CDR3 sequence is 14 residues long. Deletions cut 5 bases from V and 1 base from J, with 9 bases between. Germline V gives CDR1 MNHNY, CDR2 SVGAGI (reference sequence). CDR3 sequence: CASSKDSSGNTIYF. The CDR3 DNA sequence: TGTGCCAGCAGTAAGGACAGTTCTGGAAACACCATATATTTT.

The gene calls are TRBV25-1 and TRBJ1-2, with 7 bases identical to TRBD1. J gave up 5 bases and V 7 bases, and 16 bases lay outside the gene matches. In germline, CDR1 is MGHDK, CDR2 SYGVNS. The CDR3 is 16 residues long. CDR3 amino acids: CASTEGTAPLPYGYTF. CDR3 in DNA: TGTGCCAGCACCGAAGGGACAGCCCCACTCCCTTATGGCTACACCTTC.

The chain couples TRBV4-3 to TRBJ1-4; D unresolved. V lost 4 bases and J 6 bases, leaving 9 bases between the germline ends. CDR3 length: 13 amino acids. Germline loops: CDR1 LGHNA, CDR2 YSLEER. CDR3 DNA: TGCGCCAGCAGCCCCCCAGATGATGAAAAACTGTTTTTT. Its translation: CASSPPDDEKLFF.

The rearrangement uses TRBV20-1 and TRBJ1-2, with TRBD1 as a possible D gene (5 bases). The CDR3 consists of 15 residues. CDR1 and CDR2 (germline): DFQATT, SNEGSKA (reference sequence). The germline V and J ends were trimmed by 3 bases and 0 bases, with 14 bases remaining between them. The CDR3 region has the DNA TGCAGTGCTAGTCGGTCGGGGGGGACTAACTATGGCTACACCTTC. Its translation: CSASRSGGTNYGYTF.

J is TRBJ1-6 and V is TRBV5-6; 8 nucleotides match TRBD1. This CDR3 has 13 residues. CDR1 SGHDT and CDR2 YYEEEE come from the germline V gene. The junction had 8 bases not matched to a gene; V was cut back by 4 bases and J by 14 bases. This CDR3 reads CASSRDRGNTLHF. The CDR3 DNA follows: TGTGCCAGCAGCAGAGACAGGGGCAACACCCTCCACTTT.

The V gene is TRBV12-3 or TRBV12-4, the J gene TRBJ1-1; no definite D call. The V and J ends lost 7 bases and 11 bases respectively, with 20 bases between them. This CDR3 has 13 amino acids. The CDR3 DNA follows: TGTGCCAGCACTCCTTTCGGCGGTTCGCGGGCTTTCTTT. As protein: CASTPFGGSRAFF.

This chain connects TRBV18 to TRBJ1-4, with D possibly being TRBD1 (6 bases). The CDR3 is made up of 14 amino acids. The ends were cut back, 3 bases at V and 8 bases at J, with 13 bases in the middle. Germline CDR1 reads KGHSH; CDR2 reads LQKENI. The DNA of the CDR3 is TGTGCCAGCTCACCGCTGGGGGCAGGCGAAAAACTGTTTTTT. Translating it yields CASSPLGAGEKLFF.

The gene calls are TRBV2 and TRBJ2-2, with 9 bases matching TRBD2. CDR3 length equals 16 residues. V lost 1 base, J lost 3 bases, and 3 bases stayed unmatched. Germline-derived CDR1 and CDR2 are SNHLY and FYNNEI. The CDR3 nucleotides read TGTGCCAGCAGTGAAGGGGCTAGCGGGGACACCGGGGAGCTGTTTTTT. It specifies CASSEGASGDTGELFF.

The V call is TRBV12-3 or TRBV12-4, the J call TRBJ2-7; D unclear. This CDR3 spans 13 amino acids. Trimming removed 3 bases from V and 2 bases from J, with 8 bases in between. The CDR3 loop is CASSLSTTYEQYF. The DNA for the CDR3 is TGTGCCAGCAGTTTGTCTACTACCTACGAGCAGTACTTC.

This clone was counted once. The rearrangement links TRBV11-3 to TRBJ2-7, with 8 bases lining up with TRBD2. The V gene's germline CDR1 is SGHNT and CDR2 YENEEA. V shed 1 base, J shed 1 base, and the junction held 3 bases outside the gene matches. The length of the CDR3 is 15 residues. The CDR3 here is CASSLAGGESYEQYF. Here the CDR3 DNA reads TGTGCCAGCAGCTTAGCGGGGGGGGAATCCTACGAGCAGTACTTC.

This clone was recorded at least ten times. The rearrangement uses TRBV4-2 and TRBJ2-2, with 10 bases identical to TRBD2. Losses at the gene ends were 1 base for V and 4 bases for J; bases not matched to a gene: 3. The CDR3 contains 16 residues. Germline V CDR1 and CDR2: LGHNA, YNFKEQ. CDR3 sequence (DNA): TGTGCCAGCAGCCAAGCTAGCGGGAGTTCCACCGGGGAGCTGTTTTTT. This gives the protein CASSQASGSSTGELFF.

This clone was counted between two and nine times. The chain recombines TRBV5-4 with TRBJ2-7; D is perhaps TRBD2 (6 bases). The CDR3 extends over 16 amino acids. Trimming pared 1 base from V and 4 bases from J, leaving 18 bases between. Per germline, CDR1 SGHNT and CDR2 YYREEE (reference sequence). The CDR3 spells CASSLLRGGREYEQYF. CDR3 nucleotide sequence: TGTGCCAGCAGCTTGTTAAGGGGAGGACGCGAGTACGAGCAGTACTTC.

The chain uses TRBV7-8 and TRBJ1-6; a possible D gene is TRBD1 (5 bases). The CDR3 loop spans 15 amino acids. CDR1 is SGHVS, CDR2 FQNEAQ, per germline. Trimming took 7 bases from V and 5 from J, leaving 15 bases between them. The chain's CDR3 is CASTRLSRDNSPLHF. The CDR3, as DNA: TGTGCCAGCACCCGCTTGAGCAGGGATAATTCACCCCTCCACTTT.

The CDR3 loop reads CASAFPGTYEQYF. For the CDR3, the DNA is TGTGCCAGCGCTTTTCCGGGGACCTACGAGCAGTACTTC. This rearrangement joins TRBV7-2 to TRBJ2-7; possibly TRBD2 for D (5 bases). Germline V gene data show CDR1 as SGHTA and CDR2 as FQGNSA. Between the trimmed V and J ends, which lost 8 bases and 2 bases, there was a span of 13 bases. This CDR3 is 13 amino acids long.

The CDR3, as DNA: TGTGCCAGCAGCTTACAGGTCAGCGGGAGTAAAGAGACCCAGTACTTC. Its protein is CASSLQVSGSKETQYF. V usage is TRBV5-4 and J usage is TRBJ2-5; 8 bases map to TRBD2. V lost 2 bases and J lost 3; bases outside the gene matches: 9. CDR3 length equals 16 residues. CDR1 is SGHNT and CDR2 is YYREEE in the germline V gene (reference sequence).

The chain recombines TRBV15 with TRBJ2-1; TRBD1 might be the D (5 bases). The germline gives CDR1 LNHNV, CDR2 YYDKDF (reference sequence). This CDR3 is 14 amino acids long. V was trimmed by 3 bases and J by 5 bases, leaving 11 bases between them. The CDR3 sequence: CATSRGRSHNEQFF. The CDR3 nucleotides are TGTGCCACCAGCAGGGGGCGAAGCCACAATGAGCAGTTCTTC.

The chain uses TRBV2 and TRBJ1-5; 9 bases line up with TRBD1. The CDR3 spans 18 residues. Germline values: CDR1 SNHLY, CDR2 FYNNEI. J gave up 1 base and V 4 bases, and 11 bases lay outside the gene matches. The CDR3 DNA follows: TGTGCCAGCAGTGGGATGGGACAGGGAAAGAGAAGCAATCAGCCCCAGCATTTT. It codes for CASSGMGQGKRSNQPQHF.

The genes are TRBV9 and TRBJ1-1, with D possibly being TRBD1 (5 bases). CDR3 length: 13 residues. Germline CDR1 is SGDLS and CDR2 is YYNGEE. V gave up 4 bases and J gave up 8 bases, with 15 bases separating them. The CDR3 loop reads CASSPTGETEAFF. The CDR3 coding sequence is TGTGCCAGCAGCCCGACGGGGGAGACCGAAGCTTTCTTT. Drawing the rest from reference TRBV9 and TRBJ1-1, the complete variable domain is DSGVTQTPKHLITATGQRVTLRCSPRSGDLSVYWYQQSLDQGLQFLIQYYNGEERAKGNILERFSAQQFPDLHSELNLSSLELGDSALYFCASSPTGETEAFFGQGTRLTVV.